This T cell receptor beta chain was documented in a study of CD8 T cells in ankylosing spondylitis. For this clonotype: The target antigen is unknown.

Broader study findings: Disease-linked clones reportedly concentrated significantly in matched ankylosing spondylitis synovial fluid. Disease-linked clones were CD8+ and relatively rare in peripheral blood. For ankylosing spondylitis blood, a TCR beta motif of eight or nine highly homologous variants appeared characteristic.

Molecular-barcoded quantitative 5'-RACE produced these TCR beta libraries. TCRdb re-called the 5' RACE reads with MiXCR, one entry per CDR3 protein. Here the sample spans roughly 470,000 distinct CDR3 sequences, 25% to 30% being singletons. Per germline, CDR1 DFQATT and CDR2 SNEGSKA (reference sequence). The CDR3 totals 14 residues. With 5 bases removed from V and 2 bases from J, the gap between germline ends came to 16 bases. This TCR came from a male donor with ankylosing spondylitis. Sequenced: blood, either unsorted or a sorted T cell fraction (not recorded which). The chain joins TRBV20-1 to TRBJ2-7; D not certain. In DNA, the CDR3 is TGCAGTGCTGAGCCCGCGCGTAGGGCCTACGAGCAGTACTTC. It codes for CSAEPARRAYEQYF.